These 20 T cell receptor beta chains were all obtained from the same sample, sequenced in a study of OX40 agonist ivuxolimab in advanced cancers. The library was made by the immunoSEQ multiplex PCR assay. TCRdb's version of the immuneACCESS table is confined to in-frame rearrangements and falls short of the full clone set. An unresolved V gene accounts for under half of the shortfall where checked; the remainder is of unknown origin. The sample table contains tens of thousands of clones; only one count was recorded for less than 95% of them. 0.3% to 0.4% of the sample is held by the ten biggest clonotypes. This specimen consisted of CD4+ or CD8+ T cells sorted from blood, obtained in a trial of the OX40 agonist ivuxolimab. Receptor source: an adult with an advanced solid tumor such as melanoma, head and neck, liver or kidney cancer.

This chain connects TRBV5-4 to TRBJ2-7, with 7 bases matching TRBD1. The CDR3 contains 12 residues. Germline V CDR1 and CDR2: SGHNT, YYREEE (reference sequence). V dropped 2 bases and J dropped 6; count of bases not matched to a gene: 2. The CDR3 region is CASSLGGPEQYV. As DNA, the CDR3 is TGTGCCAGCAGCTTAGGGGGCCCCGAGCAGTACGTC.

V gene TRBV28 combines with J gene TRBJ2-2; TRBD1 matches at 9 bases. The germline CDR1 and CDR2 sequences are MDHEN and SYDVKM. Trimming at V came to 7 bases and at J to 5 bases, leaving 20 bases not matched to a gene. The CDR3 runs 19 residues. CDR3 residues: CASIFQKGTGTGRTGELFF. DNA of the CDR3: TGTGCCAGCATTTTCCAAAAAGGGACCGGGACAGGGCGGACCGGGGAGCTGTTTTTT.

The genes are TRBV18 and TRBJ1-6; a possible D gene is TRBD1 (5 bases). CDR1 is KGHSH, CDR2 LQKENI, per germline. The CDR3 has 17 amino acids. Trimming took 5 bases from V and 2 from J, leaving 16 bases between them. The CDR3 region has the DNA TGTGCCAGCTCAGCCAACGGGGGTGCTACCTATAATTCACCCCTCCACTTT. Translation: CASSANGGATYNSPLHF. The full variable domain, its missing parts supplied by reference TRBV18 and TRBJ1-6, is NAGVMQNPRHLVRRRGQEARLRCSPMKGHSHVYWYRQLPEEGLKFMVYLQKENIIDESGMPKERFSAEFPKEGPSILRIQQVVRGDSAAYFCASSANGGATYNSPLHFGNGTRLTVT.

The chain joins TRBV18 to TRBJ1-2; D unclear. CDR3 length: 14 residues. The germline CDR1 and CDR2 sequences are KGHSH and LQKENI. V lost 6 bases, J lost 0 bases, and 11 bases lay in between. The CDR3 here is CASSQDRANYGYTF. CDR3 nucleotides: TGTGCCAGCTCCCAGGACCGAGCTAACTATGGCTACACCTTC.

The DNA of the CDR3 is TGTGCCAGCAGCCAAGAGTGGGACCCAGGGCCCCTACCCCTCCACTTT. This codes for CASSQEWDPGPLPLHF. The rearrangement links TRBV4-2 to TRBJ1-6; the D gene is possibly TRBD1 (5 bases). Germline lookup yields CDR1 LGHNA and CDR2 YNFKEQ. The CDR3 extends over 16 amino acids. Trimming removed 0 bases from V and 12 bases from J, with 18 bases in between.

This clone came up a few times. The chain combines TRBV19 with TRBJ1-5, with no clear D. Germline values: CDR1 LNHDA, CDR2 SQIVND (reference sequence). This CDR3 comprises 15 residues. The V and J ends lost 6 bases and 0 bases respectively, with 12 bases between them. The CDR3 spells CASSPGDNSNQPQHF. CDR3 bases: TGTGCCAGTAGCCCGGGCGACAATAGCAATCAGCCCCAGCATTTT.

The chain is built from TRBV19 and TRBJ2-7; 8 bases line up with TRBD2. The CDR3 sequence is 12 residues long. The germline V gene encodes CDR1 LNHDA and CDR2 SQIVND (reference sequence). J was trimmed by 2 bases and V by 10 bases; bases with no gene match: 4. CDR3: CATAGGTYEQYF. The CDR3 DNA reads as TGTGCCACCGCGGGGGGTACCTACGAGCAGTACTTC. The full variable domain, rest sourced from reference TRBV19 and TRBJ2-7, is DGGITQSPKYLFRKEGQNVTLSCEQNLNHDAMYWYRQDPGQGLRLIYYSQIVNDFQKGDIAEGYSVSREKKESFPLTVTSAQKNPTAFYLCATAGGTYEQYFGPGTRLTVT.

The chain joins TRBV7-9 to TRBJ1-1; D is ambiguous. This CDR3 has 14 amino acids. The ends were cut back, 0 bases at V and 1 base at J, with 6 bases in the middle. Germline loops: CDR1 SEHNR, CDR2 FQNEAQ (reference sequence). The CDR3 protein is CASSLAPRNTEAFF. The CDR3 DNA sequence: TGTGCCAGCAGCTTAGCCCCGAGGAACACTGAAGCTTTCTTT.

This chain connects TRBV18 to TRBJ2-7, with a possible D match to TRBD1 (5 bases). V lost 0 bases and J 7 bases, leaving 13 bases between the germline ends. The CDR3 is 14 residues long. Germline CDR1 is KGHSH and CDR2 is LQKENI. CDR3 amino acids: CASSPPHGAQEQYF. The CDR3 DNA follows: TGTGCCAGCTCACCACCGCATGGGGCACAGGAGCAGTACTTC.

This rearrangement joins TRBV18 to TRBJ2-5, with a tentative D call TRBD1 (6 bases). The germline V gene encodes CDR1 KGHSH and CDR2 LQKENI. Trimming pared 0 bases from V and 1 base from J, leaving 9 bases between. There are 15 residues in the CDR3. Written as DNA, the CDR3 is TGTGCCAGCTCACCACCAGGGGGAGTCCAAGAGACCCAGTACTTC. It codes for CASSPPGGVQETQYF.

Remarks on this clone: This specimen includes other DNA sequences encoding the same CDR3. This chain connects TRBV4-2 to TRBJ2-2; tentative D call: TRBD1 (6 bases). CDR1 and CDR2 (germline): LGHNA, YNFKEQ. Trimming shortened V by 1 base and J by 4 bases, and 10 bases separated the two germline ends. This CDR3 spans 15 amino acids. This CDR3 is CASSQGGGPTGELFF. The CDR3 DNA sequence: TGTGCCAGCAGCCAAGGTGGGGGCCCCACCGGGGAGCTGTTTTTT.

A single count supports this clone. The chain is built from TRBV28 and TRBJ2-1, with TRBD2 matching over 14 bases. Germline V gene sequence: CDR1 MDHEN, CDR2 SYDVKM. V was clipped by 4 bases and J by 0 bases; unmatched bases: 5. CDR3 size: 18 residues. In DNA form, the CDR3 reads TGTGCCAGCAGTTCGGGACTAGCGGGGGTGTTCTCCTACAATGAGCAGTTCTTC. This codes for CASSSGLAGVFSYNEQFF.

The genes are TRBV29-1 and TRBJ2-3; 7 nucleotides align to TRBD2. Germline CDR1 is SQVTM and CDR2 is ANQGSEA. The J segment lost 6 bases and the V segment lost 7 bases, leaving 10 bases of the junction unmatched. This CDR3 has 13 residues. The CDR3 is CSAGRGELDTQYF. In nucleotides, the CDR3 is TGCAGCGCAGGACGGGGGGAACTTGATACGCAGTATTTT.

The chain recombines TRBV5-6 with TRBJ2-3, with a tentative D call TRBD2 (6 bases). Germline CDR1 and CDR2: SGHDT and YYEEEE. The germline V and J ends were trimmed by 4 bases and 0 bases, with 12 bases remaining between them. The CDR3 runs to 15 residues. CDR3 sequence reads: CASSPFGGSTDTQYF. In DNA, the CDR3 is TGTGCCAGCAGCCCATTTGGGGGGAGCACAGATACGCAGTATTTT. Supplemented by reference TRBV5-6 and TRBJ2-3, the full variable domain reads DAGVTQSPTHLIKTRGQQVTLRCSPKSGHDTVSWYQQALGQGPQFIFQYYEEEERQRGNFPDRFSGHQFPNYSSELNVNALLLGDSALYLCASSPFGGSTDTQYFGPGTRLTVL.

The rearrangement joins TRBV7-9 to TRBJ1-1; possibly TRBD1 for D (6 bases). V was pared by 11 bases and J by 1 base, with 17 bases between. Germline V lookup: CDR1 SEHNR, CDR2 FQNEAQ (reference sequence). The CDR3 is 14 amino acids. This CDR3 reads CAGGTWGANTEAFF. CDR3 coding DNA: TGTGCCGGAGGAACGTGGGGGGCGAACACTGAAGCTTTCTTT.

This chain connects TRBV21-1 to TRBJ2-7; no DNA check was done on the table's D call, TRBD2. TRBV21-1 is designated a pseudogene. CDR3 size: 15 residues. As DNA, the CDR3 is TGTGCCAGCAGCAAACCCCTTGCGAGGGACTACGAGCAGTACGTC. Encoded protein: CASSKPLARDYEQYV.

V usage is TRBV5-1 and J usage is TRBJ2-2; TRBD2 aligns across 9 bases. This CDR3 has 18 amino acids. The junction had 12 bases not matched to a gene; V was cut back by 5 bases and J by 1 base. The germline V gene encodes CDR1 SGHRS and CDR2 YFSETQ. CDR3 residues: CASSLFFSGGENTGELFF. As DNA, the CDR3 is TGCGCCAGCAGTCTCTTTTTTAGCGGGGGAGAGAACACCGGGGAGCTGTTTTTT.

Details on this clone: The junction shows a germline mismatch at one end, possibly a read error. The chain carries TRBV5-1 and TRBJ1-4; D unclear. Germline V CDR1 and CDR2: SGHRS, YFSETQ. The CDR3 sequence is 15 residues long. CDR3 DNA sequence: TGCGCCAGCAGGCGATGGGAAGCGATTAATGAAAAACTGGTTTTT. Amino acid sequence: CASRRWEAINEKLVF.

The chain couples TRBV6-5 to TRBJ2-2, with 7 bases lining up with TRBD2. The CDR3 contains 13 residues. The J segment lost 2 bases and the V segment lost 8 bases, leaving 2 bases of the junction unmatched. Germline assignment: CDR1 MNHEY and CDR2 SVGAGI. The CDR3 loop reads CASGRGNTGELFF. The CDR3 region has the DNA TGTGCCAGCGGGAGGGGTAACACCGGGGAGCTGTTTTTT.

The CDR3 nucleotides are TGCGCCAGCAGCTTTGAGCAGGGCGGCACCGGGGAGCTGTTTTTT. It encodes CASSFEQGGTGELFF. The rearrangement uses TRBV5-1 and TRBJ2-2, with a possible D match to TRBD1 (5 bases). Between the trimmed V and J ends, which lost 2 bases and 4 bases, there was a span of 12 bases. Germline assignment: CDR1 SGHRS and CDR2 YFSETQ. There are 15 residues in the CDR3.